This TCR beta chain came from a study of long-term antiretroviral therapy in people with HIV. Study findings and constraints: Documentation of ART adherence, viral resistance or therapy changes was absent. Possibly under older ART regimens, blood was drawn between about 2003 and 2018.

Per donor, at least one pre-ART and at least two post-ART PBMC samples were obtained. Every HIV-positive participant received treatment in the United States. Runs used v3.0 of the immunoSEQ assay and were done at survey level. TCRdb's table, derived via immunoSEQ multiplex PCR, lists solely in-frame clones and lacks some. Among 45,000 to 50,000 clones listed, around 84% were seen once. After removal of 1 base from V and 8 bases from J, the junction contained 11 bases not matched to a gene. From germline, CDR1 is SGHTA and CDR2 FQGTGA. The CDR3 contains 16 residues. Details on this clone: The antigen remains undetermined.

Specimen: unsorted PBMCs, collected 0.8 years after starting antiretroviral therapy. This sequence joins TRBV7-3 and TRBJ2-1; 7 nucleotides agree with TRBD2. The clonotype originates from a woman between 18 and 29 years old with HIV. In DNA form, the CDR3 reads TGTGCCAGCAGCTTAATTGGGGGAGGGAGGGTCCATGAGCAGTTCTTC. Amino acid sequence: CASSLIGGGRVHEQFF.